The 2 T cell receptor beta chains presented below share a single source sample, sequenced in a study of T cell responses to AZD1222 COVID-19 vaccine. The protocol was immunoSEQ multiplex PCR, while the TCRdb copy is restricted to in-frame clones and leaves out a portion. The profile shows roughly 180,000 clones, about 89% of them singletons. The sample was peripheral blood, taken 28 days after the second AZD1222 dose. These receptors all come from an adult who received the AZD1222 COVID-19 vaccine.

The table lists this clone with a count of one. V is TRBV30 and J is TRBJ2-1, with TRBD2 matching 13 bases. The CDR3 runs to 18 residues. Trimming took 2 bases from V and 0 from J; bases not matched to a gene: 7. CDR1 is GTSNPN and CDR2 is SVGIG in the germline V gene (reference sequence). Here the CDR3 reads CAWSSWGLAGNSYNEQFF. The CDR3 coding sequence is TGTGCCTGGAGTTCCTGGGGACTAGCGGGGAACTCCTACAATGAGCAGTTCTTC.

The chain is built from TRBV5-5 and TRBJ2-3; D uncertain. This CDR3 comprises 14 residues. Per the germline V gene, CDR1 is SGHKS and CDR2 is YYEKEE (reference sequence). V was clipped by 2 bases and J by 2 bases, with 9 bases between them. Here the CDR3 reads CASSFSIYTDTQYF. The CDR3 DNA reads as TGTGCCAGCAGCTTTTCCATATACACAGATACGCAGTATTTT.